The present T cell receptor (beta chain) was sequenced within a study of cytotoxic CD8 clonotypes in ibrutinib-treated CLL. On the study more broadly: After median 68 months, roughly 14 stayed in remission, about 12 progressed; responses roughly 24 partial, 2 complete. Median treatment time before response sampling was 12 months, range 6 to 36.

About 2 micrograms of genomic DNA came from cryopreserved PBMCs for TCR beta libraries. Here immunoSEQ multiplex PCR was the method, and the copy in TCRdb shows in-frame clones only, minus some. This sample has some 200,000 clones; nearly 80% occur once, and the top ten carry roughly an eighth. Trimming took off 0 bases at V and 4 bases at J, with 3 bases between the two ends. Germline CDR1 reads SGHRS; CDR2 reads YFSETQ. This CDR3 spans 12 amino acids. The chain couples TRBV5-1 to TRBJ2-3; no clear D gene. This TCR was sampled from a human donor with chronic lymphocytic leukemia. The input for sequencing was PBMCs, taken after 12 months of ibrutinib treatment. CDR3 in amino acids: CASSLVSDTQYF. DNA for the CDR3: TGCGCCAGCAGCTTGGTTTCAGATACGCAGTATTTT.